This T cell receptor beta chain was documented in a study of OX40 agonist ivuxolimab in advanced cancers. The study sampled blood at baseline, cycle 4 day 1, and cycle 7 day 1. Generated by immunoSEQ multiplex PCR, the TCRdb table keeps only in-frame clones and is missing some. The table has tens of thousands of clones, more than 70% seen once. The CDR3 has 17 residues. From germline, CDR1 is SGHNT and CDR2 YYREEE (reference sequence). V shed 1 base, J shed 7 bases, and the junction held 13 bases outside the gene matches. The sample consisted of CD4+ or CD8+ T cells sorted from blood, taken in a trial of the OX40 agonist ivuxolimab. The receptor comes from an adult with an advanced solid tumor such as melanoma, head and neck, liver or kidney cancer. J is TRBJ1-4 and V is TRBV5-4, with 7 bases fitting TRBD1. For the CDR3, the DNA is TGTGCCAGCAGCTTGCGGTACAGGGGAGGCTCGGGTGAAAAACTGTTTTTT. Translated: CASSLRYRGGSGEKLFF.